Given below is one TCR beta chain in context. Its antigen is currently unknown. The CDR3 ends on some other residue instead of the conserved phenylalanine or tryptophan, so this is likely a read error. The data are from a study of post-analysis software for immune sequencing data. The TCR beta cDNA libraries carried unique molecular identifiers. The T cell input of about 0.95 to 11 million gave roughly 0.5 million cDNA molecules. TCRdb passed the PCR reads through MiXCR, listing each CDR3 protein once. The sample lists around 710,000 distinct CDR3 sequences, around 46% occurring once. Study observations and caveats: Samples made in the same batch grouped tightly together by F measure. Controls had lower frequencies than patients of five TRBV segments, which included TRBV5-6, TRBV5-1 and TRBV20-1. Those with multiple sclerosis, the patient group, showed significantly lower normalized Chao1 diversity than controls.

The CDR3 length is 16 residues. Germline values: CDR1 SGHTA, CDR2 FQGNSA. This chain joins TRBV7-2 and TRBJ1-1; TRBD1 might be the D (6 bases). The TCR sequence derives from a girl between 5 and 17 years old with multiple sclerosis. Material for sequencing was blood. CDR3 loop: CATSLGGARGNTEAFS. The CDR3 DNA follows: TGTGCCACCAGCTTAGGGGGAGCCCGGGGGAACACTGAAGCTTTCTCT.